Below, 15 T cell receptor beta chains from the same sample are listed, as sequenced in a study of blood T cell repertoires in COVID-19. TCRdb's copy holds only in-frame clones and misses some; the assay was immunoSEQ multiplex PCR. The sample carries approximately 260,000 clones, roughly 80% recorded once. Material for sequencing was peripheral blood. The receptor set was obtained from a woman older than 75 with active or convalescent COVID-19.

This clone has just one count. In the same sample, other DNA sequences code for this CDR3. The chain is built from TRBV18 and TRBJ2-7; 7 bases are shared with TRBD1. CDR3 length: 14 residues. The J segment lost 3 bases and the V segment lost 3 bases, leaving 5 bases of the junction unmatched. Germline V lookup: CDR1 KGHSH, CDR2 LQKENI. CDR3 sequence: CASSPGQLFYEQYF. The CDR3 DNA reads TGTGCCAGCTCACCGGGACAGCTTTTCTACGAGCAGTACTTC.

This clone was observed a few times. V is TRBV14 and J is TRBJ2-1; the D gene is possibly TRBD1 (7 bases). With 4 bases removed from V and 4 bases from J, the gap between germline ends came to 14 bases. Germline-derived CDR1 and CDR2 are SGHDN and FVKESK. This CDR3 is built from 15 residues. The CDR3 bases are TGTGCCAGCAGCCCCAGGGGGGCCCTTTACAATGAGCAGTTCTTC. Its protein product is CASSPRGALYNEQFF.

V and J are TRBV30 and TRBJ1-5; maybe TRBD1 (6 bases). From germline, CDR1 is GTSNPN and CDR2 SVGIG (reference sequence). Trimming removed 5 bases at V and 1 base at J, with 15 bases between. The CDR3 extends over 15 amino acids. CDR3 DNA: TGTGCCTGGGTGGAAAAAACAGGGAGCAATCAGCCCCAGCATTTT. Translation: CAWVEKTGSNQPQHF.

The chain couples TRBV29-1 to TRBJ2-5; D is possibly TRBD1 (5 bases). The CDR3 sequence is 13 residues long. The V and J ends lost 2 bases and 1 base respectively, with 8 bases between them. CDR1 is SQVTM, CDR2 ANQGSEA, per germline. CDR3 sequence: CSVERQGQETQYF. Written as DNA, the CDR3 is TGCAGCGTTGAAAGGCAGGGCCAAGAGACCCAGTACTTC.

The chain is built from TRBV14 and TRBJ2-7, with 10 bases matching TRBD2. The CDR3 consists of 15 residues. Per germline, CDR1 SGHDN and CDR2 FVKESK. The junction had 6 bases not matched to a gene; V was cut back by 5 bases and J by 2 bases. The chain's CDR3 is CASSLSGGGPYEQYF. CDR3 DNA: TGTGCCAGCAGCTTGAGCGGGGGGGGCCCCTACGAGCAGTACTTC.

CDR3 region: CATASPTVLREQFF. The CDR3 DNA follows: TGTGCCACCGCAAGTCCGACAGTTTTGAGGGAGCAGTTCTTC. The chain has TRBV24-1 and TRBJ2-1; D perhaps matches TRBD1 (5 bases). The length of the CDR3 is 14 residues. The V end lost 9 bases, the J end lost 10 bases, and 21 bases lay between the germline ends. From germline, CDR1 is KGHDR and CDR2 SFDVKD.

This rearrangement joins TRBV20-1 to TRBJ2-1, with 14 nucleotides matching TRBD2. The CDR3 contains 17 residues. V was clipped by 3 bases and J by 0 bases; unmatched bases: 4. Per the germline V gene, CDR1 is DFQATT and CDR2 is SNEGSKA (reference sequence). The CDR3 DNA reads as TGCAGTGCTAGTGGACTAGCGGGAGGCCCCTCCTACAATGAGCAGTTCTTC. Translating gives CSASGLAGGPSYNEQFF.

The chain employs TRBV5-5 and TRBJ1-2; 9 nucleotides align to TRBD1. With V trimmed by 5 bases and J by 5 bases, 4 bases remained unmatched. This CDR3 comprises 13 residues. Germline CDR1 and CDR2: SGHKS and YYEKEE (reference sequence). CDR3 in DNA: TGTGCCAGCAGTAAGGACAGGGGATATGGCTACACCTTC. It specifies CASSKDRGYGYTF.

The gene calls are TRBV2 and TRBJ1-4, with D possibly being TRBD1 (5 bases). Per the germline V gene, CDR1 is SNHLY and CDR2 is FYNNEI. CDR3 length: 14 amino acids. V dropped 4 bases and J dropped 7 bases, with 13 bases sitting between them. Here the CDR3 reads CASSGAGNGEKLFF. CDR3 DNA: TGTGCCAGCAGTGGGGCAGGGAATGGTGAAAAACTGTTTTTT.

The chain carries TRBV4-1 and TRBJ2-5; D is undetermined. Germline V gene lookup returns CDR1 MGHRA and CDR2 YSYEKL. The CDR3 runs to 14 residues. V was clipped by 0 bases and J by 1 base, with 6 bases between them. The chain's CDR3 is CASSQDSSQETQYF. The CDR3 nucleotides read TGCGCCAGCAGCCAAGATTCATCCCAAGAGACCCAGTACTTC.

This clone was detected only a few times. The V and J genes are TRBV21-1 and TRBJ2-2; the table assigns TRBD2, which was not confirmed against the DNA. TRBV21-1 is a listed pseudogene. The CDR3 spans 18 residues. For the CDR3, the DNA is TGTGCCAGCAGCACAACCCGCGGGGGATACCAAAACACCGGGGAGCTGTTTTTT. Amino acid sequence: CASSTTRGGYQNTGELFF.

The chain uses TRBV7-2 and TRBJ1-2; D gene ambiguous. Per the germline V gene, CDR1 is SGHTA and CDR2 is FQGNSA. The CDR3 sequence is 15 residues long. The V end was cut by 5 bases, the J end by 5 bases, with 18 bases between. The DNA of the CDR3 is TGTGCCAGCAGCGCACGAGACACCGGCCGGTATGGCTACACCTTC. Its protein is CASSARDTGRYGYTF.

The chain carries TRBV5-6 and TRBJ1-5; tentatively, D is TRBD1 (5 bases). CDR1 and CDR2 from the germline V gene are SGHDT and YYEEEE. CDR3 length: 16 amino acids. The V end lost 0 bases, the J end lost 6 bases, and 16 bases lay between the germline ends. CDR3 loop: CASSLASRVTSQPQHF. The DNA for the CDR3 is TGTGCCAGCAGCTTGGCAAGCAGGGTTACGAGTCAGCCCCAGCATTTT. Full variable domain (remainder filled in from reference TRBV5-6 and TRBJ1-5): DAGVTQSPTHLIKTRGQQVTLRCSPKSGHDTVSWYQQALGQGPQFIFQYYEEEERQRGNFPDRFSGHQFPNYSSELNVNALLLGDSALYLCASSLASRVTSQPQHFGDGTRLSIL.

Only a few counts were recorded for this clone. This sequence joins TRBV2 and TRBJ1-5; D unresolved. With 3 bases removed from V and 1 base from J, the gap between germline ends came to 10 bases. This CDR3 is built from 15 residues. Germline values: CDR1 SNHLY, CDR2 FYNNEI. CDR3 in amino acids: CASSDRPKSNQPQHF. The CDR3 DNA reads TGTGCCAGCAGTGACAGGCCTAAGAGCAATCAGCCCCAGCATTTT.

This clone has only one observation. The chain couples TRBV24-1 to TRBJ1-4, with 8 bases that match TRBD1. This CDR3 is 18 amino acids long. Germline CDR1 is KGHDR and CDR2 is SFDVKD. With V trimmed by 0 bases and J by 0 bases, 5 bases remained unmatched. CDR3 DNA sequence: TGTGCCACCAGTGATTTGAGGACAGGGCCGACAACTAATGAAAAACTGTTTTTT. Translating gives CATSDLRTGPTTNEKLFF.